These 18 T cell receptor beta chains share one sample of origin, sequenced in a study of T-cell reconstitution after alpha-beta-depleted transplantation in children. Researchers prepared the TCRbeta library using unique molecular identifiers, the study reports. TCRdb passed the PCR reads through MiXCR, listing each CDR3 protein once. This table holds 350,000 to 500,000 distinct CDR3 sequences, over 40% found once. The specimen comprised PBMCs, sampled before TCRalphabeta/CD19-depleted stem cell transplant. Receptors were obtained from a girl aged 2 to 9 with aplastic anemia, due to receive a stem cell transplant.

This clonotype was counted many times. This chain connects TRBV20-1 to TRBJ2-1; D possibly corresponds to TRBD1 (5 bases). Looked up from germline, CDR1 is DFQATT and CDR2 is SNEGSKA (reference sequence). Trimming took 3 bases from V and 9 from J, leaving 12 bases between them. This CDR3 has 12 residues. CDR3: CSARGRVAEQFF. The CDR3 region has the DNA TGCAGTGCTAGGGGCAGGGTGGCTGAGCAGTTCTTC.

V is TRBV20-1 and J is TRBJ2-1; 9 bases agree with TRBD2. V was pared by 5 bases and J by 7 bases, with 3 bases of the junction left unmatched. The V gene's germline CDR1 is DFQATT and CDR2 SNEGSKA (reference sequence). The CDR3 has 12 amino acids. CDR3 amino acids: CSARGRGNEQFF. The CDR3 DNA sequence: TGCAGTGCTCGCGGGAGGGGTAATGAGCAGTTCTTC.

V and J are TRBV5-8 and TRBJ2-4; D is unresolved. This CDR3 has 14 amino acids. Per germline, CDR1 SGHTS and CDR2 YDEGEE. With 1 base removed from V and 2 bases from J, the gap between germline ends came to 7 bases. In nucleotides, the CDR3 is TGTGCCAGCAGCTTGTCAGCACCCAAAAACATTCAGTACTTC. Its translation is CASSLSAPKNIQYF. The full variable domain, completed using reference TRBV5-8 and TRBJ2-4, is EAGVTQSPTHLIKTRGQQATLRCSPISGHTSVYWYQQALGLGLQFLLWYDEGEERNRGNFPPRFSGRQFPNYSSELNVNALELEDSALYLCASSLSAPKNIQYFGAGTRLSVL.

The chain couples TRBV28 to TRBJ2-3; TRBD1 matches 7 bases. Trimming cost V 5 bases and J 2 bases; bases outside gene matches: 10. This CDR3 comprises 16 residues. Germline-derived CDR1 and CDR2 are MDHEN and SYDVKM. The CDR3 protein is CASSNDRGGHTDTQYF. Written as DNA, the CDR3 is TGTGCCAGCAGTAACGACCGAGGGGGCCACACAGATACGCAGTATTTT.

The rearrangement links TRBV15 to TRBJ1-5, with TRBD1 as a possible D gene (5 bases). V gave up 0 bases and J gave up 1 base, with 16 bases separating them. CDR1 is LNHNV, CDR2 YYDKDF, per germline (reference sequence). The CDR3 has 18 amino acids. The CDR3, as DNA: TGTGCCACCAGCAGAGATCTCCCGGGGACGGTAAGCAATCAGCCCCAGCATTTT. Encoded protein: CATSRDLPGTVSNQPQHF.

This clonotype showed up many times. The CDR3 here is CATSRRTSAYNEQFF. The CDR3 DNA reads as TGTGCCACCAGCAGACGGACTAGTGCGTACAATGAGCAGTTCTTC. The V call is TRBV15, the J call TRBJ2-1; 7 nucleotides align to TRBD2. From germline, CDR1 is LNHNV and CDR2 YYDKDF (reference sequence). Unmatched junction bases numbered 5, after V lost 2 bases and J lost 4 bases. This CDR3 region has 15 residues.

This clonotype was seen a handful of times. The rearrangement uses TRBV6-1 and TRBJ1-5; D remains ambiguous. Germline assignment: CDR1 MNHNS and CDR2 SASEGT. Trimming removed 0 bases at V and 4 bases at J, with 7 bases between. The CDR3 extends over 14 amino acids. This chain's CDR3 is CASSEAGSNQPQHF. In DNA form, the CDR3 reads TGTGCCAGCAGTGAAGCAGGAAGTAATCAGCCCCAGCATTTT.

This clonotype occurred many times. The CDR3 is CASSQGGWGFDYGYTF. In DNA, the CDR3 is TGTGCCAGCAGCCAAGGGGGGTGGGGGTTTGACTATGGCTACACCTTC. V usage is TRBV4-2 and J usage is TRBJ1-2; TRBD1 is a possible D gene (5 bases). The germline CDR1 and CDR2 sequences are LGHNA and YNFKEQ. Trimming took off 1 base at V and 3 bases at J, with 15 bases between the two ends. The CDR3 has 16 amino acids.

CDR3 protein: CATSSRGETQYF. CDR3 bases: TGTGCCACCAGCAGCAGGGGAGAGACCCAGTACTTC. The V and J genes are TRBV15 and TRBJ2-5; the D gene is possibly TRBD1 (6 bases). The CDR3 consists of 12 residues. From germline, CDR1 is LNHNV and CDR2 YYDKDF (reference sequence). With 3 bases removed from V and 4 bases from J, the gap between germline ends came to 6 bases.

This clonotype was recorded a few times. V is TRBV6-1 and J is TRBJ1-4; D possibly corresponds to TRBD1 (5 bases). There are 15 residues in the CDR3. The V and J ends lost 1 base and 0 bases respectively, with 6 bases between them. The germline gives CDR1 MNHNS, CDR2 SASEGT. The CDR3 reads CASSEVTATNEKLFF. The DNA of the CDR3 is TGTGCCAGCAGTGAAGTGACAGCAACTAATGAAAAACTGTTTTTT.

The table lists this clonotype with many counts. The chain links TRBV11-2 to TRBJ2-1; D may match TRBD1 or TRBD2 (5 bases each). Trimming cost V 3 bases and J 1 base, with 10 bases left between them. Germline-derived CDR1 and CDR2 are SGHAT and FQNNGV. This CDR3 region has 15 residues. The DNA for the CDR3 is TGTGCCAGCAGCTTTAATGGGGGTTCCTACAATGAGCAGTTCTTC. As protein: CASSFNGGSYNEQFF.

The chain couples TRBV28 to TRBJ2-3; TRBD2 matches at 7 bases. J gave up 3 bases and V 4 bases, and 25 bases lay outside the gene matches. The CDR3 has 21 amino acids. CDR1 is MDHEN and CDR2 is SYDVKM in the germline V gene. The CDR3 spells CASSSLGEGTPGSFKTDTQYF. The CDR3 nucleotides are TGTGCCAGCAGTTCTTTGGGGGAGGGAACCCCGGGGAGTTTTAAGACAGATACGCAGTATTTT.

This clonotype showed up just a few times. V is TRBV28 and J is TRBJ2-5, with 8 positions matching TRBD1. V was pared by 6 bases and J by 5 bases, with 11 bases of the junction left unmatched. Germline values: CDR1 MDHEN, CDR2 SYDVKM. This CDR3 contains 15 residues. In DNA form, the CDR3 reads TGTGCCAGCAGCGGGTCCAGGGGGCTAGGGGAGACCCAGTACTTC. Residues: CASSGSRGLGETQYF.

CDR3: CAWKQYSTNEKLFF. CDR3 nucleotide sequence: TGTGCCTGGAAGCAATACTCAACTAATGAAAAACTGTTTTTT. The rearrangement joins TRBV30 to TRBJ1-4; D not certain. The CDR3 length is 14 residues. V lost 4 bases and J lost 0, with 9 bases in between. Germline V gene data show CDR1 as GTSNPN and CDR2 as SVGIG (reference sequence). Full variable domain (outside the CDR3, taken from reference TRBV30 and TRBJ1-4): SQTIHQWPATLVQPVGSPLSLECTVEGTSNPNLYWYRQAAGRGLQLLFYSVGIGQISSEVPQNLSASRPQDRQFILSSKKLLLSDSGFYLCAWKQYSTNEKLFFGSGTQLSVL.

This clonotype showed up many times. The chain carries TRBV4-1 and TRBJ1-2; D is ambiguous. CDR3 length: 15 residues. V was shortened by 1 base and J by 2 bases, with 11 bases between the two germline ends. In germline, CDR1 is MGHRA, CDR2 YSYEKL. The CDR3 region is CASSQVGILNYGYTF. The CDR3 DNA follows: TGCGCCAGCAGCCAAGTGGGGATTTTGAACTATGGCTACACCTTC.

The chain couples TRBV30 to TRBJ2-4; TRBD1 is a possible D gene (6 bases). The V gene's germline CDR1 is GTSNPN and CDR2 SVGIG (reference sequence). The CDR3 sequence is 14 residues long. V was cut by 2 bases and J by 7 bases, with 15 bases left in between. Here the CDR3 DNA reads TGTGCCTGGAGTTCGGGGACAATAGGGAACATTCAGTACTTC. It is translated as CAWSSGTIGNIQYF.

V usage is TRBV4-1 and J usage is TRBJ2-7; D remains ambiguous. The V end was cut by 0 bases, the J end by 2 bases, with 11 bases between. Germline assignment: CDR1 MGHRA and CDR2 YSYEKL. The CDR3 covers 15 residues. CDR3 region: CASSQDEPSAYEQYF. CDR3 nucleotides: TGCGCCAGCAGCCAAGATGAGCCGTCGGCCTACGAGCAGTACTTC.

The chain joins TRBV20-1 to TRBJ1-3; D unresolved. Germline V gives CDR1 DFQATT, CDR2 SNEGSKA (reference sequence). V lost 4 bases and J lost 0, with 10 bases in between. CDR3 length: 14 residues. CDR3 amino acids: CSATDTHSGNTIYF. CDR3 bases: TGCAGTGCTACCGACACTCACTCTGGAAACACCATATATTTT.